These T cell receptor beta chains were read from a single sample in a study of long-term antiretroviral therapy in people with HIV. The repertoire was sequenced with immunoSEQ multiplex PCR; TCRdb's copy has only in-frame clones and lacks some. The sample lists 20,000 to 25,000 clones, roughly 85% occurring once. The specimen comprised unsorted PBMCs, sampled 4.1 years after starting antiretroviral therapy. These receptors were obtained from a woman between 40 and 50 years old with HIV. Each CDR3 is given with its conserved first and last residue. The D gene is left open where the match is weak. The size entry is marked missing in some rows and otherwise reads once, few, many or a size class.

TRBJ2-7 NA TRBD2 12 TRBV5-4 TGTGCCAGCAGCGCGGGGGATACCGAGCAGTACTTC CASSAGDTEQYF
TRBJ1-1 once NA 17 TRBV7-9 TGTGCCAGCAGCAACGTCGGGGGGGCTATGATGAACACTGAAGCTTTCTTT CASSNVGGAMMNTEAFF
TRBJ2-2 NA NA 13 TRBV15 TGTGCCACCACCCCCGGGCGGGTCGGGGAGCTGTTTTTT CATTPGRVGELFF
TRBJ1-5 medium-sized NA 15 TRBV4-2 TGTGCCAGCAGCCAAGATCCCCGGGGGGGTCAGCCCCAGCATTTT CASSQDPRGGQPQHF
TRBJ1-6 NA NA 16 TRBV28 TGTGCCAGCAGTGATCTCCAGGGGTACTATAATTCACCCCTCCACTTT CASSDLQGYYNSPLHF
TRBJ1-1 once NA 16 TRBV19 TGTGCCAGTAGTCCCCGGCGGGGTGATCGGAGCACTGAAGCTTTCTTT CASSPRRGDRSTEAFF
TRBJ1-2 few NA 15 TRBV7-2 TGTGCCAGCAGGGAACCATTGACGGGCCCGCTTGGCTACACCTTC CASREPLTGPLGYTF
TRBJ2-7 NA NA 11 TRBV25-1 TGTGCCAGCAGTGGGTATTACGAGCAGTACTTC CASSGYYEQYF
TRBJ1-4 NA NA 15 TRBV2 TGTGCCAGCAAACCACAGGGATTGGCTAATGAAAAACTGTTTTTT CASKPQGLANEKLFF
TRBJ2-2 NA NA 14 TRBV19 TGTGCCAGTAGTGCCCAATGGGGCACCGGGGAGCTGTTTTTT CASSAQWGTGELFF
TRBJ2-5 NA NA 13 TRBV30 TGTGCCTGGAGTGTCAGAGAGAGAGAGACCCAGTACTTC CAWSVRERETQYF
TRBJ2-7 NA NA 14 TRBV29-1 TGCAGCGTTTCAAACCCGGCGGCCTCCTACGAGCAGTACTTC CSVSNPAASYEQYF
TRBJ1-5 NA NA 17 TRBV13 TGTGCCAGCAGCTTAGGGTCTACAACCGGACCCAATCAGCCCCAGCATTTT CASSLGSTTGPNQPQHF
TRBJ2-7 NA TRBD2 16 TRBV6-5 TGTGCCAGCAGTTACTCCCGGACTAGCGGGAGACGCGAGCAGTACTTC CASSYSRTSGRREQYF
TRBJ2-5 NA TRBD1 15 TRBV11-3 TGTGCCAGCAGCGTTCGACAGGGGGCTTCAGAGACCCAGTACTTC CASSVRQGASETQYF
TRBJ2-7 NA NA 14 TRBV11-2 TGTGCCAGCAGCTTCGGCACTCTCTCCTACGAGCAGTACTTC CASSFGTLSYEQYF
TRBJ2-1 few TRBD2 15 TRBV7-8 TGTGCCAGCAGCTTGACATCATGGGAGGGTGTTGAGCAGTTCTTC CASSLTSWEGVEQFF
TRBJ2-4 NA TRBD1 14 TRBV27 TGTGCCAGCAGTACCACGGACAGGGGGGGCATTCAGTACTTC CASSTTDRGGIQYF
TRBJ1-2 NA TRBD1 15 TRBV5-6 TGTGCCAGCACCGTGAGAGGGGGCGTGAACTATGGCTACACCTTC CASTVRGGVNYGYTF
TRBJ2-1 NA TRBD2 15 TRBV7-9 TGTGCCAGCAGCCACCGCTGGGGAGGGGACAATGAGCAGTTCTTC CASSHRWGGDNEQFF
TRBJ1-2 once NA 13 TRBV19 TGTGCCAGTAGTCCGGGGGGACCCTATGGCTACACCTTC CASSPGGPYGYTF
TRBJ2-1 NA NA 15 TRBV5-8 TGTGCCAGCAGCTTGGTACGGGGGCTGGGGTATGAGCAGTTCTTC CASSLVRGLGYEQFF
TRBJ1-5 NA NA 14 TRBV7-2 TGTGCCAGCAGCTTCCGGGCCCAGAATCAGCCCCAGCATTTT CASSFRAQNQPQHF
TRBJ1-5 NA TRBD1 14 TRBV19 TGTGCCAGTAGTGCCTACCCTGGACAGGGGGCCGAACATTTT CASSAYPGQGAEHF
TRBJ2-3 NA TRBD1 15 TRBV7-2 TGTGCCAGCAGCCCGGGACAGCCTAGCACAGATACGCAGTATTTT CASSPGQPSTDTQYF
TRBJ2-7 few NA 12 TRBV30 TGTGCCTGGAGTTACTGGGGCTACGAGCAGTACTTC CAWSYWGYEQYF
TRBJ1-2 NA NA 11 TRBV20-1 TGCAGTGCGCCAGGGGTCTATGGCTACACCTTC CSAPGVYGYTF
TRBJ2-3 NA TRBD2 15 TRBV9 TGTGCCAGCAGCCCTCAGACTAGCGGGGGCGGTACGCAGTATTTT CASSPQTSGGGTQYF
TRBJ2-1 NA NA 17 TRBV6-1 TGTGCCAGCAGTGACCCGCTCCGCGTGAGCTCCTACAATGAGCAGTTCTTC CASSDPLRVSSYNEQFF
TRBJ1-1 NA NA 14 TRBV11-2 TGTGCCAGCAGCTTAGTTAGGGCGCCCACTGAAGCTTTCTTT CASSLVRAPTEAFF
TRBJ1-5 few TRBD1 15 TRBV19 TGTGCCAGTAGGGAGGGGACAGGGGGAAATCAGCCCCAGCATTTT CASREGTGGNQPQHF
TRBJ1-2 NA TRBD1 14 TRBV7-6 TGTGCCAGCAGCACGGCGGGACAGGGCTATGGCTACACCTTC CASSTAGQGYGYTF
TRBJ1-1 NA NA 13 TRBV30 TGTGCCTGGAGTGTAGCGACGAACACTGAAGCTTTCTTT CAWSVATNTEAFF
TRBJ2-1 NA NA 13 TRBV5-4 TGTGCCAGCAGCCCCCCATCGGGCTTTGGGCAGTTCTTC CASSPPSGFGQFF
TRBJ2-1 NA TRBD2 18 TRBV7-9 TGTGCCAGCAGCTTGGGCAGACCTAGCGGGGAAGGGTCGAATGAGCAGTTCTTC CASSLGRPSGEGSNEQFF
TRBJ2-6 NA TRBD1 16 TRBV29-1 TGCAGCGTTGTCGGGACAGGGGGCGGTGGGGCCAACGTCCTGACTTTC CSVVGTGGGGANVLTF
TRBJ1-5 medium-sized NA 17 TRBV23-1 TGCGCCAGCAGTCAACCTGCGCTTTGGCCGGACCCTTCCCCCCAGCATTTT CASSQPALWPDPSPQHF
TRBJ2-2 NA TRBD1 14 TRBV15 TGTGCCACCAGCAGTCGACAGGGTGGCCGGGAGCTGTTTTTT CATSSRQGGRELFF
TRBJ2-3 NA TRBD2 18 TRBV9 TGTGCCAGCAGCGCTGGACTAGCGGGCCAAGCCAAGACAGATACGCAGTATTTT CASSAGLAGQAKTDTQYF
TRBJ1-4 NA NA 18 TRBV7-8 TGTGCCAGCAGCTTGGTGCCGGGACATGAATTCGTCGCTGAAAAACTGTTTTTT CASSLVPGHEFVAEKLFF
TRBJ1-5 NA NA 16 TRBV5-8 TGTGCCAGCAGCTTGGGGACGACATGGAGCAATCAGCCCCAGCATTTT CASSLGTTWSNQPQHF
TRBJ2-3 NA NA 16 TRBV7-9 TGTGCCAGCAGCCCCGGCGGGCCGCTAAGCACAGATACGCAGTATTTT CASSPGGPLSTDTQYF
TRBJ1-2 NA NA 13 TRBV7-2 TGTGCCAGCAGCCCCCGGACGGCTTTGGGCTACACCTTC CASSPRTALGYTF
TRBJ2-1 NA TRBD2 14 TRBV5-4 TGTGCCAGCAGCTTGGGCGGGAGGGCCAATGAGCAGTTCTTC CASSLGGRANEQFF
TRBJ1-1 NA NA 13 TRBV29-1 TGCAGCGTTGAGATCGGGGGGGCCACTGAAGCTTTCTTT CSVEIGGATEAFF
TRBJ2-7 NA NA 13 TRBV2 TGTGCCAGCAGTGGGGCATTGTCCTACGAGCAGTACTTC CASSGALSYEQYF
TRBJ2-7 NA TRBD2 13 TRBV7-2 TGTGCCAGCAGCTCTAGCGGGATGTACGAGCAGTACTTC CASSSSGMYEQYF
TRBJ1-5 NA NA 15 TRBV2 TGTGCCAGCAGTGAAGCGAGGGGGGGAGGCCAGCCCCAGCATTTT CASSEARGGGQPQHF
TRBJ2-2 once NA 14 TRBV10-3 TGTGCCATCAGTGACGCGACCCGAGCGGTGGAGCTGTTTTTT CAISDATRAVELFF
TRBJ2-3 NA TRBD2 12 TRBV7-6 TGTGCATCGGGGGGGTTAACCGATACGCAGTATTTT CASGGLTDTQYF
TRBJ1-1 NA NA 15 TRBV30 TGTGCCTGGTACCCCAGTTGGGCAGTGAACACTGAAGCTTTCTTT CAWYPSWAVNTEAFF
TRBJ1-1 NA TRBD1 13 TRBV30 TGTGCCTGGAGTACGGACAGGGGGACTGAAGCTTTCTTT CAWSTDRGTEAFF
TRBJ1-4 NA TRBD1 15 TRBV2 TGTGCCAGCAGTGACCGGGGACAGTTTAATGAAAAACTGTTTTTT CASSDRGQFNEKLFF
TRBJ2-7 NA NA 15 TRBV9 TGTGCCAGCAGCGTAGACGCGGGGATCGACTACGAGCAGTACTTC CASSVDAGIDYEQYF
TRBJ2-1 NA TRBD2 16 TRBV11-3 TGTGCCAGCAGCCACCGACCTAGCGGGGTGAACAATGAGCAGTTCTTC CASSHRPSGVNNEQFF